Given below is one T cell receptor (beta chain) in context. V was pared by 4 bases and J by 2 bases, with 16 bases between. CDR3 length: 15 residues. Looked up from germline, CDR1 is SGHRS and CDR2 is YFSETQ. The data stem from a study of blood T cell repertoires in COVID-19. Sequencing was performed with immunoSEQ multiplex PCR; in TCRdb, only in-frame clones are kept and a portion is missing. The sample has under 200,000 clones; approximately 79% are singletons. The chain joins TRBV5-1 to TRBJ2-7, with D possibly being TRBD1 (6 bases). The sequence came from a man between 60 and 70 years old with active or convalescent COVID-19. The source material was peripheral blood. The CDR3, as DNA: TGCGCCAGCAGCCCGGACGGGACATATACCTACGAGCAGTACTTC. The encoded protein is CASSPDGTYTYEQYF.